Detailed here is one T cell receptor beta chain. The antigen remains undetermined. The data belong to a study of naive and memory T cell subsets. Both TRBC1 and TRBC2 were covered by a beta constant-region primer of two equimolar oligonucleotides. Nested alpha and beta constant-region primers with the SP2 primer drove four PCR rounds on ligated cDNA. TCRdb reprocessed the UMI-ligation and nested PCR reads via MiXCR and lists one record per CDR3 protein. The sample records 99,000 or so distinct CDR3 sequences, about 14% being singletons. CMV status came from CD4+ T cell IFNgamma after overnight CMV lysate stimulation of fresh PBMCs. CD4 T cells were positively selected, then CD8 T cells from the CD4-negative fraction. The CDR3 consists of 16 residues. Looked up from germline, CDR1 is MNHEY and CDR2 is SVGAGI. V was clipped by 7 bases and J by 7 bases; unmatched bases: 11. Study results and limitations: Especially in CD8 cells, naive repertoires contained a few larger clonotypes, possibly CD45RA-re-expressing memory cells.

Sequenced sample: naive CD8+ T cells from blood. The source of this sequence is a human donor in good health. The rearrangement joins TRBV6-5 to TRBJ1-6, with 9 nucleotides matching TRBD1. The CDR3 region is CASTLTWTGENSPLHF. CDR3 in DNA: TGTGCCAGCACCCTAACTTGGACAGGGGAGAATTCACCCCTCCACTTT.